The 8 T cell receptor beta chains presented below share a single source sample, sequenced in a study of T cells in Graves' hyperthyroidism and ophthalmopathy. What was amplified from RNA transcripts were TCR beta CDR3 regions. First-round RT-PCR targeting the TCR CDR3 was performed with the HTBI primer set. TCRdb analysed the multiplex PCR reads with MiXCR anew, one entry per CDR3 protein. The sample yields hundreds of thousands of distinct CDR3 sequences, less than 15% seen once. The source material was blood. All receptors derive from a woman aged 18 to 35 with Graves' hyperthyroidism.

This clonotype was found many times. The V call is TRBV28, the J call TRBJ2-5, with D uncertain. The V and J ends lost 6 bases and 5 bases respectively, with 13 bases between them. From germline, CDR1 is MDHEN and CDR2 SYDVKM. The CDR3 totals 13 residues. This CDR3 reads CASRVGSVETQYF. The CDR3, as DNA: TGTGCCAGCAGAGTTGGGTCTGTGGAGACCCAGTACTTC.

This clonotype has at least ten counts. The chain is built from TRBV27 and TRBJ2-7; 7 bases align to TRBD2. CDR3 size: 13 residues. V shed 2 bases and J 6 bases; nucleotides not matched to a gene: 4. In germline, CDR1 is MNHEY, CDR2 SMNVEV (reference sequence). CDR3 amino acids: CASSLIGEGEQYF. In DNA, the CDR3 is TGTGCCAGCAGTTTAATAGGGGAGGGCGAGCAGTACTTC.

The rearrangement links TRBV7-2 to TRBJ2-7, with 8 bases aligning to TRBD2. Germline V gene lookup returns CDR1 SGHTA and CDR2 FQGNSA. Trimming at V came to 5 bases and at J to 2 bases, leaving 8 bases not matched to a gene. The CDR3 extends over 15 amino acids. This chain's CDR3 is CASSRGGGGAYEQYF. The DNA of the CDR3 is TGTGCCAGCAGCCGGGGGGGAGGAGGCGCCTACGAGCAGTACTTC.

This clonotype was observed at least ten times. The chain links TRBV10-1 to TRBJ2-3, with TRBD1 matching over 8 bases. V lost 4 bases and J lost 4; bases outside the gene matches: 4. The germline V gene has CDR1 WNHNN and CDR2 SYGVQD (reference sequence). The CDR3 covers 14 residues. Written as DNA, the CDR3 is TGCGCCAGCAGTGTACAGGGGGGCCCAGATACGCAGTATTTT. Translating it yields CASSVQGGPDTQYF.

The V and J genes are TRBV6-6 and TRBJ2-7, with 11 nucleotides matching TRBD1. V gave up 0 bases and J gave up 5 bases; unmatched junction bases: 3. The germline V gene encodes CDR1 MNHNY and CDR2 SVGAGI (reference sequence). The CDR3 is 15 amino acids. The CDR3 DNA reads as TGTGCCAGCAGTTACTCTGGACAGGGGGCCCACGAGCAGTACTTC. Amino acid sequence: CASSYSGQGAHEQYF.

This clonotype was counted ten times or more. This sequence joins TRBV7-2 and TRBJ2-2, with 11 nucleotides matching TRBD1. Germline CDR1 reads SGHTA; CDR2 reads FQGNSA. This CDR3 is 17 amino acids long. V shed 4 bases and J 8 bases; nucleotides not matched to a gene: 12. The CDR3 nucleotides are TGTGCCAGCAGCTGGAAGGGACAGGGGGTAGTTTCTGGGGAGCTGTTTTTT. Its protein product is CASSWKGQGVVSGELFF.

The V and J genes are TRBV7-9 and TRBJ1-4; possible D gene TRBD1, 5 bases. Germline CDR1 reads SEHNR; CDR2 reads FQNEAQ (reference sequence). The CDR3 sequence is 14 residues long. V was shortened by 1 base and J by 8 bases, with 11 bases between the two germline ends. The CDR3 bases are TGTGCCAGCAGCTTAGAAGGAGGGGTCGAAAAACTGTTTTTT. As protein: CASSLEGGVEKLFF.

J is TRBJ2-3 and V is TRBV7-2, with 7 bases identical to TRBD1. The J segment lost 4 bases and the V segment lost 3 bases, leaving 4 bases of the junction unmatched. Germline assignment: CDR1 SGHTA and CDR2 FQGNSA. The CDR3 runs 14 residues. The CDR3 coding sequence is TGTGCCAGCAGCTTGACAGGGTCCGCAGATACGCAGTATTTT. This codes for CASSLTGSADTQYF.